These T cell receptor beta chains were read from a single sample in a study of cytomegalovirus exposure and HLA in healthy donors. Profiling relied on immunoSEQ multiplex PCR, and the TCRdb table lists in-frame clones only, not all of them. The table includes 250,000 or so clones, just under 90% detected once. Sequenced material: PBMCs. All receptors derive from a man aged 18 to 35 in good health and CMV-seronegative. The CDR3 runs from the conserved cysteine through the conserved F or W. Fields, in order: clone size, J gene, D gene, V gene, CDR3 protein, CDR3 DNA. D genes are given only for firm matches. Clone size is stated in some rows and not others, as once, few, many or a class when expanded.

>NA|TRBJ2-1|NA|TRBV2
CASLQGIYNEQFF
TGTGCCAGCTTGCAGGGAATTTACAATGAGCAGTTCTTC
>NA|TRBJ2-1|TRBD2|TRBV7-6
CASSLGTSVWIYNEQFF
TGTGCCAGCAGCTTGGGGACTAGCGTTTGGATCTACAATGAGCAGTTCTTC
>NA|TRBJ2-6|NA|TRBV28
CASYPSAGANVLTF
TGTGCCAGCTATCCCTCTGCTGGGGCCAACGTCCTGACTTTC
>few|TRBJ1-6|NA|TRBV28
CASATRVSPLHF
TGTGCCAGCGCCACGAGGGTTTCACCCCTCCACTTT
>NA|TRBJ2-1|NA|TRBV19
CASKGVSSYNEQFF
TGTGCCAGTAAGGGGGTCAGCTCCTACAATGAGCAGTTCTTC
>once|TRBJ1-1|NA|TRBV18
CASSPIVNTEAFF
TGTGCCAGCTCTCCTATAGTGAACACTGAAGCTTTCTTT
>NA|TRBJ2-1|TRBD2|TRBV19
CACSGVGGNEQFF
TGTGCCTGTAGCGGGGTAGGGGGCAATGAGCAGTTCTTC
>NA|TRBJ1-4|TRBD1|TRBV5-1
CASSLADRGLSEKLFF
TGCGCCAGCAGCTTGGCCGACAGGGGGCTTAGTGAAAAACTGTTTTTT
>NA|TRBJ1-6|NA|TRBV4-1
CASSQDEQGLLSPLHF
TGCGCCAGCAGCCAAGACGAACAGGGCTTACTCTCACCCCTCCACTTT
>NA|TRBJ1-1|NA|TRBV2
CASSRLIRDTEAFF
TGTGCCAGCAGCAGACTGATACGGGACACTGAAGCTTTCTTT
>NA|TRBJ2-1|NA|TRBV27
CASSDNLSHNEQFF
TGTGCCAGCTCTGACAATCTTTCCCACAATGAGCAGTTCTTC
>NA|TRBJ2-7|NA|TRBV4-2
CASSLQGSGSYEQYF
TGTGCCAGCAGCCTACAGGGCAGCGGTTCCTACGAGCAGTACTTC
>NA|TRBJ2-7|NA|TRBV7-2
CASSPDSGTSSYEQYF
TGTGCCAGCAGCCCAGACTCCGGGACAAGCTCCTACGAGCAGTACTTC
>NA|TRBJ2-2|NA|TRBV30
CAWAPGSPGELFF
TGTGCCTGGGCCCCAGGGTCGCCCGGGGAGCTGTTTTTT
>NA|TRBJ2-5|TRBD2|TRBV6-1
CASSLTLAGAAAQYF
TGTGCCAGCAGCCTTACACTAGCGGGAGCGGCGGCCCAGTACTTC
>NA|TRBJ2-2|NA|TRBV5-1
CASSRTGELFF
TGCGCCAGCAGCCGCACCGGGGAGCTGTTTTTT
>NA|TRBJ2-1|TRBD2|TRBV5-1
CASSLERRSGGADEQFF
TGCGCCAGCAGCTTGGAACGCCGTAGCGGGGGGGCAGATGAGCAGTTCTTC
>NA|TRBJ2-7|NA|TRBV27
CASREIGEYEQYF
TGTGCCAGCAGAGAGATAGGAGAGTACGAGCAGTACTTC
>few|TRBJ1-5|TRBD1|TRBV11-2
CASGTANQPQHF
TGTGCCAGCGGGACAGCTAATCAGCCCCAGCATTTT
>few|TRBJ1-5|NA|TRBV2
CASTSTRGHQPQHF
TGTGCCAGCACTTCCACCAGGGGACATCAGCCCCAGCATTTT
>NA|TRBJ1-1|NA|TRBV7-9
CASTDGMNTEAFF
TGTGCCAGCACCGACGGGATGAACACTGAAGCTTTCTTT
>NA|TRBJ1-5|NA|TRBV28
CASSSDQPQHF
TGTGCCAGCAGTTCTGATCAGCCCCAGCATTTT
>NA|TRBJ2-1|TRBD2|TRBV7-9
CASSPLAGEDEQFF
TGTGCCAGCAGCCCATTAGCGGGAGAGGATGAGCAGTTCTTC
>NA|TRBJ1-1|NA|TRBV6-1
CASIEQGLNTEAFF
TGTGCCAGCATAGAGCAGGGTCTGAACACTGAAGCTTTCTTT
>NA|TRBJ1-2|NA|TRBV7-8
CASSSLSGTNYGYTF
TGTGCCAGCAGCTCCCTCTCTGGGACAAACTATGGCTACACCTTC
>NA|TRBJ2-5|NA|TRBV5-1
CASSSWGGELETQYF
TGCGCCAGCAGCTCCTGGGGTGGGGAGCTAGAGACCCAGTACTTC
>NA|TRBJ2-5|TRBD1|TRBV27
CASSSDRGETQYF
TGTGCCAGCAGTTCGGACAGGGGAGAGACCCAGTACTTC
>NA|TRBJ1-4|TRBD1|TRBV28
CASRRTGRNEKLFF
TGTGCCAGCAGAAGGACAGGGAGAAATGAAAAACTGTTTTTT
>NA|TRBJ2-3|TRBD1|TRBV19
CASSSRTGRNTDTQYF
TGTGCCAGTAGTTCTCGGACAGGGCGAAACACAGATACGCAGTATTTT
>NA|TRBJ1-1|NA|TRBV7-6
CASSANLGGEAFF
TGTGCCAGCAGCGCGAACTTGGGAGGTGAAGCTTTCTTT
>NA|TRBJ1-1|TRBD1|TRBV30
CAWSDGQGWTEAFF
TGTGCCTGGAGCGACGGACAGGGGTGGACTGAAGCTTTCTTT
>few|TRBJ1-5|NA|TRBV29-1
CSVGTENSNQPQHF
TGCAGCGTTGGGACAGAAAATAGCAATCAGCCCCAGCATTTT
>NA|TRBJ1-5|TRBD1|TRBV7-8
CASLPGQGHHSNQPQHF
TGTGCCAGCCTCCCGGGACAGGGCCACCATAGCAATCAGCCCCAGCATTTT
>NA|TRBJ2-5|NA|TRBV27
CASSSPQGGTETQYF
TGTGCCAGCAGCTCTCCCCAGGGTGGTACAGAGACCCAGTACTTC
>NA|TRBJ1-1|NA|TRBV6-5
CASSDRRGAEAFF
TGTGCCAGCAGTGACCGACGGGGGGCTGAAGCTTTCTTT